This record concerns one TCR beta chain sequence. The data derive from a study of response to subunit inactivated influenza vaccine. V shed 4 bases and J shed 0 bases, with 7 bases lying between them. CDR1 is SNHLY, CDR2 FYNNEI, per germline. This CDR3 has 14 amino acids. Via MiXCR, TCRdb re-called the RT-PCR reads, giving one row per CDR3 protein. The data show roughly 500,000 distinct CDR3 sequences, 16% seen once. This material consisted of CD4+ T cells sorted from PBMCs, taken around 2 years after vaccination. The source is a man between 50 and 69 years old who received an inactivated influenza vaccine. V is TRBV2 and J is TRBJ2-1; D perhaps matches TRBD1 (5 bases). CDR3 sequence: CASSGRVSYNEQFF. For the CDR3, the DNA is TGTGCCAGCAGTGGCAGGGTCTCCTACAATGAGCAGTTCTTC. The whole variable domain, filled in from reference TRBV2 and TRBJ2-1, reads EPEVTQTPSHQVTQMGQEVILRCVPISNHLYFYWYRQILGQKVEFLVSFYNNEISEKSEIFDDQFSVERPDGSNFTLKIRSTKLEDSAMYFCASSGRVSYNEQFFGPGTRLTVL.